This TCR beta chain was sequenced in a study of blood T cell repertoires in COVID-19. Study background: Material from acute and convalescent COVID-19 was sourced from the United States, Italy and Spain. PBMCs, B-cell-depleted T cells, or T cells provided the cDNA or gDNA that made up the material.

V shed 3 bases and J shed 4 bases, with 19 bases lying between them. The CDR3 length is 18 residues. Germline lookup yields CDR1 MNHEY and CDR2 SMNVEV (reference sequence). This clone was observed a few times. Authors' analysis steps: Scientists estimated how many nucleated cells there were by amplifying reference gene primers. Data came from immunoSEQ multiplex PCR; TCRdb stores just in-frame clones and leaves some out. The V and J calls and clone size were taken over from that table, and D and trimming were inferred from the DNA. The sample includes fewer than 200,000 clones, about 85% of them seen just once.

The origin of this receptor is a man aged 55 to 70 who had recovered from COVID-19. This chain links TRBV27 with TRBJ1-6; TRBD1 is a possible D gene (5 bases). The sequenced material came from peripheral blood. CDR3 loop: CASSFSLHRQTYNSPLHF. As DNA, the CDR3 is TGTGCCAGCAGTTTTTCCCTGCACAGGCAAACGTATAATTCACCCCTCCACTTT.